One sample yielded the 7 T cell receptor beta chains listed below, sequenced in a study of response to subunit inactivated influenza vaccine (dated by TCRdb to the late 2010s). To prepare the library, RT-PCR was applied. This sample was sequenced with an Illumina HiSeq 2500. TCRdb reran the public reads through fastp at Q25 and MiXCR, keeping productive beta chains. CDR3 protein sequences are deduplicated, and each keeps its most common genes and DNA. The sample table records roughly 700,000 distinct CDR3 sequences; about 14% of these occur just once. The biggest ten clones account for approximately 6.5% of the sample. The material was PBMCs from blood, obtained 14 to 15 days before vaccination. The receptors originated from a man in his fifties or sixties who received an inactivated influenza vaccine. Donor details come from another sample of the same person, matched by shared clones.

This clonotype was observed a few times. The V call is TRBV7-2, the J call TRBJ1-1; the D gene is possibly TRBD1 (5 bases). CDR1 SGHTA and CDR2 FQGNSA come from the germline V gene. The CDR3 extends over 16 amino acids. V dropped 1 base and J dropped 3 bases, with 15 bases sitting between them. The CDR3 loop is CASSLVTGGRDTEAFF. The CDR3 nucleotides read TGTGCCAGCAGCTTAGTTACCGGGGGACGCGACACTGAAGCTTTCTTT.

The CDR3 loop reads CASSPSGGSLNEQFF. The CDR3 nucleotides are TGCGCCAGCAGCCCAAGCGGGGGGTCCCTTAATGAGCAGTTCTTC. The chain recombines TRBV5-1 with TRBJ2-1, with 9 bases lining up with TRBD2. This CDR3 has 15 residues. The V segment lost 4 bases and the J segment 7 bases; nucleotides outside the gene matches: 9. Germline V CDR1 and CDR2: SGHRS, YFSETQ.

This clonotype was counted a few times. V is TRBV18 and J is TRBJ2-2, with D possibly TRBD1 on 5 matching bases. Germline CDR1 KGHSH, CDR2 LQKENI. Trimming took off 0 bases at V and 5 bases at J, with 13 bases between the two ends. The CDR3 runs 16 residues. CDR3 bases: TGTGCCAGCTCACCACCGGCCAGGGTGGAAACCGGGGAGCTGTTTTTT. Amino acids: CASSPPARVETGELFF.

The chain links TRBV29-1 to TRBJ1-1; D uncertain. Deletions cut 3 bases from V and 11 bases from J, with 16 bases between. The CDR3 extends over 12 amino acids. Germline V gene lookup returns CDR1 SQVTM and CDR2 ANQGSEA. The CDR3 sequence is CSVEVLLLEAFF. The CDR3 nucleotides read TGCAGCGTTGAGGTCCTTCTTCTGGAGGCTTTCTTT.

This clonotype was seen many times. This sequence joins TRBV12-3 or TRBV12-4 and TRBJ1-1, with D hard to call. The CDR3 is made up of 11 amino acids. V was trimmed by 2 bases and J by 7 bases, leaving 5 bases between them. Here the CDR3 DNA reads TGTGCCAGCAGTTTAAGAAGTGAAGCTTTCTTT. It translates to CASSLRSEAFF.

This clonotype appeared a few times. The V call is TRBV7-2, the J call TRBJ2-3; D is possibly TRBD2 (6 bases). Between the trimmed V and J ends, which lost 5 bases and 5 bases, there was a span of 8 bases. The CDR3 consists of 12 residues. CDR1 and CDR2 from the germline V gene are SGHTA and FQGNSA. CDR3 DNA: TGTGCCAGCAGCATTAGCGGAGATACGCAGTATTTT. This codes for CASSISGDTQYF.

In this sample, this clonotype turned up a few times. This sequence joins TRBV28 and TRBJ2-5, with 7 bases that match TRBD2. Germline lookup yields CDR1 MDHEN and CDR2 SYDVKM. The J segment lost 3 bases and the V segment lost 5 bases, leaving 9 bases of the junction unmatched. The CDR3 extends over 15 amino acids. CDR3 nucleotides: TGTGCCAGCAGTCTCTACCGGGACTACGAAGAGACCCAGTACTTC. Translated: CASSLYRDYEETQYF.